Below are 24 T cell receptor beta chains sequenced from a single sample in a study of identical twins. TCRdb used MiXCR to reprocess the 5' RACE reads, holding one entry per CDR3 protein. The sample records roughly 720,000 distinct CDR3 sequences, about 20% being singletons. These data were also filed under a second study, of T cells expressing NK-cell markers.

The sequencing sample was made of PBMCs. Receptors were obtained from a woman between 18 and 29 years old in good health.

The chain recombines TRBV18 with TRBJ2-7, with D unresolved. CDR3 size: 15 residues. Trimming pared 0 bases from V and 2 bases from J, leaving 11 bases between. The germline gives CDR1 KGHSH, CDR2 LQKENI. The CDR3 nucleotides are TGTGCCAGCTCACCACCGGACCGCAATCCCTACGAGCAGTACTTC. Its protein product is CASSPPDRNPYEQYF.

This clonotype was observed a few times. The DNA of the CDR3 is TGTGCCAGCGCTTGGGAGCTTCCGGGACAGGGACGGGATACGCAGTATTTT. Its protein is CASAWELPGQGRDTQYF. The chain links TRBV6-1 to TRBJ2-3; 9 bases match TRBD1. Germline lookup yields CDR1 MNHNS and CDR2 SASEGT. The CDR3 is 17 amino acids. With V trimmed by 8 bases and J by 6 bases, 18 bases remained unmatched.

The count of this clonotype is one. The chain joins TRBV28 to TRBJ2-3, with D uncertain. V lost 3 bases to trimming and J lost 2 bases, with 9 bases between them. The CDR3 runs 14 residues. CDR1 MDHEN and CDR2 SYDVKM come from the germline V gene. The CDR3 region has the DNA TGTGCCAGCAGTTTTCGAGCCCCCACAGATACGCAGTATTTT. Translated: CASSFRAPTDTQYF.

The chain recombines TRBV5-1 with TRBJ2-3; TRBD2 matches at 9 bases. V lost 4 bases and J lost 2; bases outside the gene matches: 11. There are 17 residues in the CDR3. Germline loops: CDR1 SGHRS, CDR2 YFSETQ. The CDR3 region has the DNA TGCGCCAGCAGCACCTCCGGCGGGACTAGCATCACAGATACGCAGTATTTT. Residues: CASSTSGGTSITDTQYF.

This clonotype was recorded a few times. CDR3 loop: CASSSPTSGSYEQYF. The CDR3 region has the DNA TGTGCCAGCAGTTCTCCCACTAGCGGGAGCTACGAGCAGTACTTC. V usage is TRBV6-5 and J usage is TRBJ2-7, with 11 bases lining up with TRBD2. The CDR3 sequence is 15 residues long. After removal of 4 bases from V and 3 bases from J, the junction contained 5 bases not matched to a gene. The V gene's germline CDR1 is MNHEY and CDR2 SVGAGI.

The rearrangement uses TRBV12-3 or TRBV12-4 and TRBJ1-1; D may be TRBD1 (6 bases). Between the trimmed V and J ends, which lost 3 bases and 6 bases, there was a span of 14 bases. The CDR3 runs 14 residues. The CDR3 spells CASSLWGAGAEAFF. The CDR3 DNA sequence: TGTGCCAGCAGTTTGTGGGGGGCGGGGGCTGAAGCTTTCTTT.

This chain joins TRBV7-9 and TRBJ2-1; 11 bases fit TRBD2. The CDR3 consists of 15 residues. With V trimmed by 5 bases and J by 9 bases, 9 bases remained unmatched. Germline CDR1 SEHNR, CDR2 FQNEAQ (reference sequence). CDR3 amino acids: CASSRIAGGRLEQFF. CDR3 DNA sequence: TGTGCCAGCAGCCGTATAGCGGGAGGGCGGCTTGAGCAGTTCTTC. The full variable domain, rest sourced from reference TRBV7-9 and TRBJ2-1, is DTGVSQNPRHKITKRGQNVTFRCDPISEHNRLYWYRQTLGQGPEFLTYFQNEAQLEKSRLLSDRFSAERPKGSFSTLEIQRTEQGDSAMYLCASSRIAGGRLEQFFGPGTRLTVL.

This clonotype was seen a few times. V gene TRBV29-1 combines with J gene TRBJ2-5, with a tentative D call TRBD2 (6 bases). The V end lost 3 bases, the J end lost 3 bases, and 17 bases lay between the germline ends. Per germline, CDR1 SQVTM and CDR2 ANQGSEA. CDR3 length: 15 residues. This CDR3 is CSVDALRDWEETQYF. The CDR3, as DNA: TGCAGCGTTGATGCATTGCGGGACTGGGAAGAGACCCAGTACTTC. Supplemented by reference TRBV29-1 and TRBJ2-5, the full variable domain reads SAVISQKPSRDICQRGTSLTIQCQVDSQVTMMFWYRQQPGQSLTLIATANQGSEATYESGFVIDKFPISRPNLTFSTLTVSNMSPEDSSIYLCSVDALRDWEETQYFGPGTRLLVL.

The J gene is TRBJ2-1, the V gene TRBV29-1; TRBD2 aligns across 8 bases. CDR1 is SQVTM and CDR2 is ANQGSEA in the germline V gene. V lost 7 bases to trimming and J lost 4 bases; unmatched junction nucleotides: 9. CDR3 length: 14 residues. The CDR3, as DNA: TGCAGCGCCTCAAGCGGGAGTTTGTACAATGAGCAGTTCTTC. Translating it yields CSASSGSLYNEQFF.

J is TRBJ2-1 and V is TRBV5-1; D uncertain. The CDR3 has 15 amino acids. Trimming pared 0 bases from V and 8 bases from J, leaving 15 bases between. Germline V CDR1 and CDR2: SGHRS, YFSETQ. The CDR3 is CASSLAVSGRDEQFF. CDR3 nucleotides: TGCGCCAGCAGCTTGGCCGTCTCCGGGCGCGATGAGCAGTTCTTC.

This clonotype was detected a few times. This rearrangement joins TRBV27 to TRBJ2-3; D perhaps matches TRBD1 (6 bases). Germline assignment: CDR1 MNHEY and CDR2 SMNVEV (reference sequence). Trimming stripped 2 bases from V and 1 base from J, with 13 bases between. The CDR3 runs 16 residues. CDR3 nucleotide sequence: TGTGCCAGCAGTTTAACGGCAGGGGATGGCACAGATACGCAGTATTTT. Amino acid sequence: CASSLTAGDGTDTQYF.

This clonotype was seen a few times. This chain connects TRBV6-5 to TRBJ2-3, with D maybe TRBD2 (6 bases). Per germline, CDR1 MNHEY and CDR2 SVGAGI. The germline V and J ends were trimmed by 2 bases and 6 bases, with 21 bases remaining between them. The CDR3 length is 17 residues. CDR3 residues: CASSYPAGGSLVDTQYF. The CDR3 bases are TGTGCCAGCAGTTACCCAGCTGGAGGGAGCCTAGTCGATACGCAGTATTTT.

This clonotype has only a few counts. The V gene is TRBV27, the J gene TRBJ2-7, with no clear D. Trimming removed 5 bases from V and 2 bases from J, with 10 bases in between. CDR3 length equals 13 residues. The V gene's germline CDR1 is MNHEY and CDR2 SMNVEV (reference sequence). CDR3 nucleotides: TGTGCCAGCAGTCGCCGCGACCCCTACGAGCAGTACTTC. This sequence encodes CASSRRDPYEQYF.

The chain recombines TRBV2 with TRBJ1-1; no clear D gene. The CDR3 consists of 12 residues. CDR1 and CDR2 from the germline V gene are SNHLY and FYNNEI. V shed 4 bases and J shed 8 bases, with 11 bases lying between them. This CDR3 is CASSVIGWEAFF. CDR3 sequence (DNA): TGTGCCAGCAGTGTTATAGGTTGGGAAGCTTTCTTT.

This clonotype was seen a handful of times. This chain connects TRBV20-1 to TRBJ2-5; tentative D call: TRBD2 (6 bases). This CDR3 has 15 amino acids. Trimming shortened V by 3 bases and J by 2 bases, and 16 bases separated the two germline ends. Germline V gene sequence: CDR1 DFQATT, CDR2 SNEGSKA (reference sequence). CDR3 sequence reads: CSASRWRACQETQYF. Here the CDR3 DNA reads TGCAGTGCTAGTCGATGGAGGGCCTGTCAAGAGACCCAGTACTTC.

Written as DNA, the CDR3 is TGCAGTGCTCCAACGTCAGATTCCTCAGGGGGTCGCGAGCAGTACTTC. Its protein product is CSAPTSDSSGGREQYF. This chain uses TRBV20-1 with TRBJ2-7; 7 nucleotides agree with TRBD1. This CDR3 has 16 residues. V lost 5 bases and J lost 6; bases outside the gene matches: 19. Germline V gene lookup returns CDR1 DFQATT and CDR2 SNEGSKA (reference sequence).

This clonotype has more than one count but fewer than ten. The V gene is TRBV5-1, the J gene TRBJ2-1; 11 positions agree with TRBD2. The CDR3 is 14 amino acids. Germline trimming cut 4 bases from V and 6 bases from J; bases unmatched to any gene: 3. Germline CDR1 reads SGHRS; CDR2 reads YFSETQ. CDR3 loop: CASSVTSGANEQFF. The CDR3 DNA sequence: TGCGCCAGCAGCGTGACTAGCGGGGCCAATGAGCAGTTCTTC.

This clonotype was seen only a few times. V is TRBV2 and J is TRBJ2-1; 9 bases align to TRBD2. V shed 7 bases and J 4 bases; nucleotides not matched to a gene: 8. Germline lookup yields CDR1 SNHLY and CDR2 FYNNEI. This CDR3 is built from 15 residues. DNA for the CDR3: TGTGCCAGCAAGTCTTCGACTAGCGGATACAATGAGCAGTTCTTC. It specifies CASKSSTSGYNEQFF.

The chain has TRBV6-5 and TRBJ1-1; D is undetermined. CDR1 MNHEY and CDR2 SVGAGI come from the germline V gene. The V and J ends lost 0 bases and 5 bases respectively, with 10 bases between them. This CDR3 is 14 amino acids long. CDR3 amino acids: CASSYSVGRTEAFF. For the CDR3, the DNA is TGTGCCAGCAGTTACTCGGTGGGGAGGACTGAAGCTTTCTTT.

This clonotype occurred a few times. The DNA for the CDR3 is TGCAGCGCCATGACAGTAAACACTGAAGCTTTCTTT. It is translated as CSAMTVNTEAFF. V is TRBV29-1 and J is TRBJ1-1, with D possibly matching TRBD1 (5 bases). CDR1 and CDR2 (germline): SQVTM, ANQGSEA. Trimming took 7 bases from V and 2 from J, leaving 11 bases between them. This CDR3 region has 12 residues.

The chain carries TRBV20-1 and TRBJ2-1; tentative D call: TRBD1 (5 bases). Trimming stripped 1 base from V and 8 bases from J, with 12 bases between. Per the germline V gene, CDR1 is DFQATT and CDR2 is SNEGSKA (reference sequence). CDR3 size: 13 residues. The CDR3 nucleotides read TGCAGTGCTAGAGCACAGGCGATAGATGAGCAGTTCTTC. Its protein product is CSARAQAIDEQFF.

This clonotype was recorded many times. This chain uses TRBV20-1 with TRBJ1-3, with a tentative D call TRBD1 (5 bases). The length of the CDR3 is 14 residues. The V gene's germline CDR1 is DFQATT and CDR2 SNEGSKA (reference sequence). V lost 7 bases, J lost 4 bases, and 17 bases lay in between. CDR3 DNA sequence: TGCAGTGTTCGGGCGAGGGGTGGCGGAAACACCATATATTTT. It codes for CSVRARGGGNTIYF.

The table lists this clonotype with a few counts. This rearrangement joins TRBV20-1 to TRBJ2-1; 7 bases fit TRBD2. Trimming removed 0 bases from V and 6 bases from J; junction bases left unmatched: 14. Germline V gene lookup returns CDR1 DFQATT and CDR2 SNEGSKA (reference sequence). The CDR3 length is 17 residues. CDR3 sequence: CSARDWGIAGAFNEQFF. CDR3 sequence (DNA): TGCAGTGCTAGAGATTGGGGAATAGCGGGCGCCTTCAATGAGCAGTTCTTC.

This clonotype has a handful of counts. The CDR3 loop reads CASSLVGFRTGGYEQYF. The CDR3 DNA follows: TGTGCCAGCAGCTTGGTAGGCTTTCGGACAGGGGGGTACGAGCAGTACTTC. This chain joins TRBV5-6 and TRBJ2-7; 10 bases fit TRBD1. The CDR3 contains 17 residues. The V gene end was trimmed by 0 bases and the J gene end by 4 bases; junction bases not matched to a gene: 10. CDR1 is SGHDT and CDR2 is YYEEEE in the germline V gene.